This T cell receptor beta chain was captured in a study of OX40 agonist ivuxolimab in advanced cancers. Overall study results and limits: Certain nonresponding patients likewise had low normalized T-cell clonal expansion. Specificity for antigen went undetermined in the expanded peripheral T cells.

Trimming cost V 4 bases and J 2 bases, with 16 bases left between them. The CDR3 sequence is 16 residues long. The germline V gene encodes CDR1 SGHKS and CDR2 YYEKEE (reference sequence). TCRdb's copy holds only in-frame clones and misses some; the assay was immunoSEQ multiplex PCR. The sample comprises roughly 49,000 clones, almost 80% of which are singletons, and over 7% rests with the top ten. As concerns this clone: The antigen remains unidentified.

The clonotype comes from an adult with an advanced solid tumor such as melanoma, head and neck, liver or kidney cancer. The specimen was CD4+ or CD8+ T cells sorted from blood, collected in a trial of the OX40 agonist ivuxolimab. The rearrangement links TRBV5-5 to TRBJ1-3; D may be TRBD1 (5 bases). CDR3 region: CASSDVRLRAGNTIYF. CDR3 sequence (DNA): TGTGCCAGCAGCGACGTTCGACTCAGGGCTGGAAACACCATATATTTT.